The clone carrying this TCR beta chain was picked up a small number of times. Profiled with immunoSEQ multiplex PCR; TCRdb holds only in-frame clones, not every one. The sample contains approximately 300,000 clones, 80% to 95% of which appear only once. This sample is drawn from a study of blood T cell repertoires in COVID-19. In the study overall: Italy, Spain and the United States were the sources of the convalescent and acute COVID-19 samples. PBMCs, B-cell-depleted T cells, or T cells were the source of the cDNA or gDNA that made up the material.

This CDR3 has 13 residues. The germline V gene has CDR1 MDHEN and CDR2 SYDVKM. Trimming shortened V by 3 bases and J by 4 bases, and 6 bases separated the two germline ends. The sequenced sample consisted of PBMCs or T cells enriched from blood (not recorded which). The receptor's source is a young woman who had recovered from COVID-19. The chain joins TRBV28 to TRBJ1-4; no clear D. The chain's CDR3 is CASSLHGNEKLFF. For the CDR3, the DNA is TGTGCCAGCAGTTTGCACGGTAATGAAAAACTGTTTTTT.